This TCR beta chain was found in a study of blood T cell repertoires in COVID-19. TCRdb's copy holds only in-frame clones and misses some; the assay was immunoSEQ multiplex PCR. The top ten clones hold around 10% of a sample with 250,000 to 300,000 clones, roughly 91% of them seen once. Germline V gives CDR1 MGHRA, CDR2 YSYEKL. Losses at the gene ends were 1 base for V and 7 bases for J; bases not matched to a gene: 3. The CDR3 spans 15 residues. The gene calls are TRBV4-1 and TRBJ1-6, with 8 bases that match TRBD1. This TCR came from a woman in her 30s with COVID-19, enrolled during active disease. The sample taken for sequencing was peripheral blood. CDR3 coding DNA: TGCGCCAGCAGCCAAGTCCGGGACAGGAATTCACCCCTCCACTTT. This codes for CASSQVRDRNSPLHF.